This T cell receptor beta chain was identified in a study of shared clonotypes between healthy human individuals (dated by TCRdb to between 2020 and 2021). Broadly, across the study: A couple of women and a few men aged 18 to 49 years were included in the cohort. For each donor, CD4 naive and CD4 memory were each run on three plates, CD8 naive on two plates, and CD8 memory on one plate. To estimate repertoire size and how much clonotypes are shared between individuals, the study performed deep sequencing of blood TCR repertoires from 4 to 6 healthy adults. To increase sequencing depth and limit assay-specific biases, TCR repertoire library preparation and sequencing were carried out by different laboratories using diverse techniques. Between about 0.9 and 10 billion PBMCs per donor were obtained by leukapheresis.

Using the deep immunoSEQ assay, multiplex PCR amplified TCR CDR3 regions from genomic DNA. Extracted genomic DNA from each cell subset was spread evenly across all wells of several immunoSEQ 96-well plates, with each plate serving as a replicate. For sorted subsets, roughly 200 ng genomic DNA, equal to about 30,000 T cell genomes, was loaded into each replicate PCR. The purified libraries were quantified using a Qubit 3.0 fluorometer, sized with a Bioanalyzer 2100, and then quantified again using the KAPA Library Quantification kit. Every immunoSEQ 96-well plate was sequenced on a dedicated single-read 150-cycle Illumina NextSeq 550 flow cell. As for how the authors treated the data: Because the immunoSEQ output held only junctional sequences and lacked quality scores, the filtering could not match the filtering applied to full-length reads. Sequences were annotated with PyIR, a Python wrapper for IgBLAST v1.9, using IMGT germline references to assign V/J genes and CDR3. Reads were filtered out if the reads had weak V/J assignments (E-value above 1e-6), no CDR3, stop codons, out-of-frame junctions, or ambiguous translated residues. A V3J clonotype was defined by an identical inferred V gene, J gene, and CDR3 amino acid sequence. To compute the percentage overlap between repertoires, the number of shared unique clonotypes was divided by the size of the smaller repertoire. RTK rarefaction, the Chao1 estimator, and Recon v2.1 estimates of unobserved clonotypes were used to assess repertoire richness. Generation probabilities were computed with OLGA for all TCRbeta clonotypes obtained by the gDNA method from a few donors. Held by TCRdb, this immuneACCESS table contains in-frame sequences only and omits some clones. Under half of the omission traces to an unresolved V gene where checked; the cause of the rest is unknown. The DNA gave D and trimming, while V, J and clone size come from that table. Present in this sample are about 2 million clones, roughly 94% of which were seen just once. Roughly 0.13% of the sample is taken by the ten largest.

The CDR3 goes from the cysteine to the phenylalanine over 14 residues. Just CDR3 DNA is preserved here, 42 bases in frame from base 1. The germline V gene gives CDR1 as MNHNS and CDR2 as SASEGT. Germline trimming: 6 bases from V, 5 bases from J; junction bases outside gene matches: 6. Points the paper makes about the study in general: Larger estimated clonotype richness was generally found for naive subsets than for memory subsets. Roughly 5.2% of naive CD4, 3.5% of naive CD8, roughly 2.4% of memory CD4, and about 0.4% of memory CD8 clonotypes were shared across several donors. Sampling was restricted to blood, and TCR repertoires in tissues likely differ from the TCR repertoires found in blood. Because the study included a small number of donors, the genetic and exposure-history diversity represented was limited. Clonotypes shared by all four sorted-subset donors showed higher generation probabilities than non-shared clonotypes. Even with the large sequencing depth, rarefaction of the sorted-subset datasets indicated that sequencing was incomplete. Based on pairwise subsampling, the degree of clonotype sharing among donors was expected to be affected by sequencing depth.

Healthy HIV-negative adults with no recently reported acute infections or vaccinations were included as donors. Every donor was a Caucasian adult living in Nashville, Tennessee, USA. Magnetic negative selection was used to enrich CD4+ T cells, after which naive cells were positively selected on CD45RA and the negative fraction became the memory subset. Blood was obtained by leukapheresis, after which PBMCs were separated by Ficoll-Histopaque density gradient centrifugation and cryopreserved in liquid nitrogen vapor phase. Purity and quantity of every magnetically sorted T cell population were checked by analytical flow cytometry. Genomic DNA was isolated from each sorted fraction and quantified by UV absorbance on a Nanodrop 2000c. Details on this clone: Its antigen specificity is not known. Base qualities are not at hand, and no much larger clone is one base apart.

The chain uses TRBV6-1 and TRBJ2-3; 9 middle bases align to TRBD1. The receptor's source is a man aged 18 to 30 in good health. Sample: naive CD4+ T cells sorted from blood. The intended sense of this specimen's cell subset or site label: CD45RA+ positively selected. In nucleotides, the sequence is TGTGCCAGCAGGCGGACAGGGGTTGGAGATACGCAGTATTTT. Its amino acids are CASRRTGVGDTQYF.